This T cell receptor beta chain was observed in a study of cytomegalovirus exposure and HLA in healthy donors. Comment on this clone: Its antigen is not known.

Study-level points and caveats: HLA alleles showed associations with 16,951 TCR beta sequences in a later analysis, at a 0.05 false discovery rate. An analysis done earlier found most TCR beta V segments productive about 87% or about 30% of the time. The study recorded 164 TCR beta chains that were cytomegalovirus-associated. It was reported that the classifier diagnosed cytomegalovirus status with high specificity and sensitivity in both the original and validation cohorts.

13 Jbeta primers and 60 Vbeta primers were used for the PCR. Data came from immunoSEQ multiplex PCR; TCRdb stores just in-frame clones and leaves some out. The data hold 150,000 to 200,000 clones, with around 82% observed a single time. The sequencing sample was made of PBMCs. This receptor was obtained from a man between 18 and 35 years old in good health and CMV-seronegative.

CDR3 residues: CASSLTRLGTDTQYF. CDR3 nucleotides: TGTGCCAGCAGTTTGACTAGGTTGGGCACAGATACGCAGTATTTT. The V and J genes are TRBV6-5 and TRBJ2-3; D is perhaps TRBD2 (6 bases). Germline CDR1 and CDR2: MNHEY and SVGAGI. V gave up 4 bases and J gave up 1 base, with 12 bases separating them. This CDR3 is 15 amino acids long.